These 28 T cell receptor beta chains originate from one sample sequenced in a study of regulatory T cells in long-lasting Graves disease. Both iRepertoire HTBI primers and Arm-PCR of CDR3 regions were used to build the TCR beta libraries. A single record per CDR3 protein comes from TCRdb applying MiXCR to the multiplex PCR reads. The data contain around 320,000 distinct CDR3 sequences, 15% to 20% of them singletons. The time point denotes: newly diagnosed GD, antithyroid drugs for less than 3 months. There was RNA extracted from PBMCs, and the TCR library was made from it. These sequences were also reported in another study, on T cells in Graves' hyperthyroidism and ophthalmopathy.

The sample here was peripheral blood mononuclear cells (PBMCs), taken at new diagnosis, from a patient treated with antithyroid drugs. The receptor set was obtained from a man aged 40-49 years with Graves disease.

The chain recombines TRBV7-6 with TRBJ2-1; 7 bases are shared with TRBD1. From germline, CDR1 is SGHVS and CDR2 FNYEAQ. The V gene end was trimmed by 8 bases and the J gene end by 4 bases; junction bases not matched to a gene: 8. The CDR3 is 14 residues long. The CDR3 region has the DNA TGTGCCAGCGGCCTGACCAGGGGGTACAATGAGCAGTTCTTC. As protein: CASGLTRGYNEQFF.

There are many counts of this clonotype. The V gene is TRBV28, the J gene TRBJ1-5; 10 nucleotides line up with TRBD1. The CDR3 sequence is 14 residues long. Germline V gene lookup returns CDR1 MDHEN and CDR2 SYDVKM. With 6 bases clipped from V and 10 bases from J, the junction kept 9 bases outside the gene matches. The CDR3 bases are TGTGCCAGCAGCCCTGGGGGACAGGGGATCCCCCAGCATTTT. Amino acids: CASSPGGQGIPQHF.

This chain links TRBV4-2 with TRBJ2-1, with D hard to call. Trimming took 2 bases from V and 0 from J, leaving 8 bases between them. From germline, CDR1 is LGHNA and CDR2 YNFKEQ. The CDR3 covers 15 residues. In nucleotides, the CDR3 is TGTGCCAGCAGCCAATACACCAACTCCTACAATGAGCAGTTCTTC. Translated: CASSQYTNSYNEQFF.

This clonotype was counted between two and nine times. The gene calls are TRBV19 and TRBJ2-1; tentatively, D is TRBD1 (6 bases). This CDR3 is 13 amino acids long. Germline CDR1 and CDR2: LNHDA and SQIVND (reference sequence). Trimming left V 5 bases short and J 6 bases short, with 11 bases between. CDR3 protein: CASSEQGRNEQFF. The CDR3 DNA reads TGTGCCAGTAGTGAGCAGGGGCGCAATGAGCAGTTCTTC. The variable domain in full, with the rest retrieved from reference TRBV19 and TRBJ2-1, is DGGITQSPKYLFRKEGQNVTLSCEQNLNHDAMYWYRQDPGQGLRLIYYSQIVNDFQKGDIAEGYSVSREKKESFPLTVTSAQKNPTAFYLCASSEQGRNEQFFGPGTRLTVL.

This clonotype was found many times. The rearrangement links TRBV4-1 to TRBJ1-5, with D possibly matching TRBD1 (6 bases). Germline assignment: CDR1 MGHRA and CDR2 YSYEKL. Trimming took 3 bases from V and 4 from J, leaving 13 bases between them. The CDR3 loop spans 15 amino acids. In DNA, the CDR3 is TGCGCCAGCAGCCAGGAAAGACAGGCTAATCAGCCCCAGCATTTT. Translation: CASSQERQANQPQHF.

This clonotype showed up many times. This chain connects TRBV30 to TRBJ1-1, with 7 bases that match TRBD1. This CDR3 is built from 15 residues. The germline V gene has CDR1 GTSNPN and CDR2 SVGIG (reference sequence). The trim removed 0 bases at V and 4 bases at J, leaving 8 bases unmatched. The CDR3 reads CAWSVRNRGITEAFF. Here the CDR3 DNA reads TGTGCCTGGAGTGTTCGGAACAGGGGAATCACTGAAGCTTTCTTT.

This clonotype was seen ten or more times. CDR3 in amino acids: CASSTTHGTQYF. The CDR3 nucleotides read TGTGCCAGCAGCACTACACACGGTACGCAGTATTTT. V and J are TRBV7-2 and TRBJ2-3; the D is unclear. Germline CDR1 and CDR2: SGHTA and FQGNSA. Trimming shortened V by 5 bases and J by 8 bases, and 11 bases separated the two germline ends. The CDR3 covers 12 residues.

The chain combines TRBV20-1 with TRBJ2-3; D uncertain. Trimming removed 1 base from V and 4 bases from J, with 12 bases in between. Per the germline V gene, CDR1 is DFQATT and CDR2 is SNEGSKA (reference sequence). The CDR3 is 14 amino acids. CDR3 protein: CSARGRAPADTQYF. The DNA for the CDR3 is TGCAGTGCTAGAGGACGGGCCCCCGCAGATACGCAGTATTTT.

This clonotype was observed at least ten times. The chain combines TRBV28 with TRBJ1-5; D is ambiguous. V gave up 6 bases and J gave up 6 bases, with 9 bases separating them. This CDR3 comprises 12 residues. Germline V gene sequence: CDR1 MDHEN, CDR2 SYDVKM. The CDR3 bases are TGTGCCAGCAGCTTCGGTGGTCAGCCCCAGCATTTT. This encodes CASSFGGQPQHF.

This clonotype was counted ten times or more. The J gene is TRBJ1-1, the V gene TRBV28, with 9 bases identical to TRBD1. Germline-derived CDR1 and CDR2 are MDHEN and SYDVKM. J was trimmed by 8 bases and V by 6 bases; bases with no gene match: 16. The CDR3 sequence is 16 residues long. DNA for the CDR3: TGTGCCAGCAGACCCCACCGGACAGGGGCGCAACCCGAAGCTTTCTTT. It codes for CASRPHRTGAQPEAFF.

The chain recombines TRBV18 with TRBJ1-3; D is ambiguous. Germline CDR1 is KGHSH and CDR2 is LQKENI. This CDR3 is 14 amino acids long. V was cut by 6 bases and J by 0 bases, with 9 bases left in between. CDR3 DNA sequence: TGTGCCAGCTCGCGACCCAGCTCTGGAAACACCATATATTTT. Residues: CASSRPSSGNTIYF.

The sample holds many counts of this clonotype. V gene TRBV12-3 or TRBV12-4 combines with J gene TRBJ1-5; D might be TRBD1 (6 bases). The ends were cut back, 5 bases at V and 7 bases at J, with 12 bases in the middle. This CDR3 is built from 13 residues. DNA of the CDR3: TGTGCCAGCAGTAACAGGGAGCAACAGCCCCAGCATTTT. Its protein is CASSNREQQPQHF.

The sample holds a few counts of this clonotype. The CDR3 sequence: CASSDFLGGREYEAFF. DNA of the CDR3: TGTGCCAGCAGCGATTTTTTAGGGGGCAGGGAATATGAAGCTTTCTTT. The V call is TRBV6-1, the J call TRBJ1-1, with 7 bases lining up with TRBD1. This CDR3 spans 16 amino acids. V shed 6 bases and J 7 bases; nucleotides not matched to a gene: 17. The germline CDR1 and CDR2 sequences are MNHNS and SASEGT.

In its sample, this clonotype was seen many times. The gene calls are TRBV28 and TRBJ1-5; D is unclear. Germline CDR1 MDHEN, CDR2 SYDVKM. This CDR3 comprises 14 residues. Trimming took off 1 base at V and 2 bases at J, with 6 bases between the two ends. CDR3 DNA sequence: TGTGCCAGCAGTTTATCGGGCGGCAATCAGCCCCAGCATTTT. Residues: CASSLSGGNQPQHF.

The CDR3 protein is CASSPREHERTGKGYTF. The CDR3 bases are TGTGCCAGCAGCCCCCGAGAGCATGAAAGGACAGGGAAGGGCTACACCTTC. J is TRBJ1-2 and V is TRBV7-8, with TRBD1 matching over 8 bases. The CDR3 extends over 17 amino acids. J was trimmed by 8 bases and V by 5 bases; bases with no gene match: 19. CDR1 and CDR2 from the germline V gene are SGHVS and FQNEAQ.

This clonotype was recorded at least ten times. The chain employs TRBV12-3 or TRBV12-4 and TRBJ1-5, with 8 bases identical to TRBD1. The length of the CDR3 is 17 residues. The junction had 7 bases not matched to a gene; V was cut back by 0 bases and J by 3 bases. CDR3 in DNA: TGTGCCAGCAGTTTAGCGCTTGGACAGGGTCCCAATCAGCCCCAGCATTTT. This encodes CASSLALGQGPNQPQHF.

This sequence joins TRBV7-9 and TRBJ2-5, with no clear D. The V end was cut by 1 base, the J end by 5 bases, with 11 bases between. Germline V lookup: CDR1 SEHNR, CDR2 FQNEAQ (reference sequence). The CDR3 covers 14 residues. DNA of the CDR3: TGTGCCAGCAGCTTAGGCCGGGTCCACGAGACCCAGTACTTC. This translates into CASSLGRVHETQYF.

This clonotype was seen at least ten times. This chain uses TRBV20-1 with TRBJ1-5; 7 bases align to TRBD1. CDR1 and CDR2 from the germline V gene are DFQATT and SNEGSKA (reference sequence). The CDR3 totals 12 residues. This CDR3 is CSVQGGGQPQHF. CDR3 DNA: TGCAGCGTTCAGGGGGGTGGTCAGCCCCAGCATTTT.

This clonotype has at least ten counts. V is TRBV20-1 and J is TRBJ2-7; perhaps D is TRBD1 or TRBD2 (5 bases each). V lost 5 bases and J lost 2, with 16 bases in between. Germline assignment: CDR1 DFQATT and CDR2 SNEGSKA (reference sequence). This CDR3 has 14 amino acids. The CDR3 DNA follows: TGCAGTGCTCAGTTCGGGACGGCAACCTACGAGCAGTACTTC. Protein product: CSAQFGTATYEQYF.

The J gene is TRBJ2-7, the V gene TRBV7-9; D gene uncertain. Germline values: CDR1 SEHNR, CDR2 FQNEAQ (reference sequence). Trimming took off 5 bases at V and 0 bases at J, with 11 bases between the two ends. The CDR3 spans 14 residues. As DNA, the CDR3 is TGTGCCAGCAGCCCGACTGAGAGCTCCTACGAGCAGTACTTC. Protein: CASSPTESSYEQYF.

This chain connects TRBV6-2 or TRBV6-3 to TRBJ1-3; D is ambiguous. The germline gives CDR1 MNHEY, CDR2 SVGEGT. This CDR3 has 16 amino acids. V lost 2 bases and J 3 bases, leaving 14 bases between the germline ends. The CDR3 coding sequence is TGTGCCAGCAGTTACAGGGTCGGGTACTTTGGAAACACCATATATTTT. Translation gives CASSYRVGYFGNTIYF.

This clonotype was seen at least ten times. This chain connects TRBV12-3 or TRBV12-4 to TRBJ1-2; no clear D. This CDR3 contains 14 residues. V lost 3 bases and J lost 6, with 14 bases in between. Here the CDR3 reads CASSLMESTDGYTF. The CDR3 nucleotides are TGTGCCAGCAGTTTGATGGAGTCAACGGATGGCTACACCTTC.

Ten or more counts support this clonotype. The chain links TRBV3-1 to TRBJ2-5; 10 bases agree with TRBD2. With 2 bases clipped from V and 2 bases from J, the junction kept 5 bases outside the gene matches. This CDR3 comprises 16 residues. Germline loops: CDR1 LGHDT, CDR2 YNNKEL (reference sequence). This chain's CDR3 is CASSQSLAGGQETQYF. In DNA, the CDR3 is TGTGCCAGCAGCCAAAGTTTAGCGGGGGGACAAGAGACCCAGTACTTC.

CDR3 in amino acids: CSVGKGRSTNEKLFF. CDR3 in DNA: TGCAGTGTTGGAAAGGGTCGGTCTACTAATGAAAAACTGTTTTTT. The chain carries TRBV20-1 and TRBJ1-4; no clear D. The length of the CDR3 is 15 residues. Germline V gene lookup returns CDR1 DFQATT and CDR2 SNEGSKA (reference sequence). Trimming removed 7 bases from V and 2 bases from J, with 17 bases in between.

This clonotype occurred many times. The chain recombines TRBV7-6 with TRBJ1-1; the D is unclear. Trimming cost V 5 bases and J 5 bases, with 15 bases left between them. The CDR3 totals 14 residues. Germline V gene sequence: CDR1 SGHVS, CDR2 FNYEAQ. The CDR3 loop is CASSASPGITEAFF. CDR3 nucleotides: TGTGCCAGCAGCGCTTCCCCGGGAATTACTGAAGCTTTCTTT.

The gene calls are TRBV20-1 and TRBJ2-7; a weak D match, TRBD2 (6 bases). Per the germline V gene, CDR1 is DFQATT and CDR2 is SNEGSKA (reference sequence). The V gene lost 0 bases and the J gene lost 4 bases, with 16 bases spanning the gap. This CDR3 is built from 15 residues. CDR3 DNA: TGCAGTGCTAGAGATGTCGACGGGAGAGGGTACGAGCAGTACTTC. This gives the protein CSARDVDGRGYEQYF.

V usage is TRBV3-1 and J usage is TRBJ1-1; D not certain. With 1 base removed from V and 11 bases from J, the gap between germline ends came to 11 bases. From germline, CDR1 is LGHDT and CDR2 YNNKEL (reference sequence). The CDR3 runs 12 residues. CDR3 sequence: CASSQVGLDAFF. CDR3 in DNA: TGTGCCAGCAGCCAAGTTGGGTTGGATGCTTTCTTT.

V and J are TRBV15 and TRBJ2-3; 7 bases agree with TRBD2. Germline CDR1 reads LNHNV; CDR2 reads YYDKDF (reference sequence). The CDR3 contains 14 residues. Trimming cost V 5 bases and J 0 bases; bases outside gene matches: 2. The CDR3 sequence: CATSGGDSTDTQYF. In nucleotides, the CDR3 is TGTGCCACCAGCGGGGGGGACAGCACAGATACGCAGTATTTT. The full variable domain, in which reference TRBV15 and TRBJ2-3 provide the parts outside the CDR3, is DAMVIQNPRYQVTQFGKPVTLSCSQTLNHNVMYWYQQKSSQAPKLLFHYYDKDFNNEADTPDNFQSRRPNTSFCFLDIRSPGLGDTAMYLCATSGGDSTDTQYFGPGTRLTVL.